The 29 T cell receptor beta chains presented below share a single source sample, sequenced in a study of siplizumab effects on memory and regulatory T cells. This table comes from immunoSEQ multiplex PCR, and its TCRdb copy is limited to in-frame clones, with some not included. Of over 95,000 clones listed, about 93% are singletons. The sample comprised non-Treg CD4+ T cells sorted from blood. The receptors were sampled from a human donor in good health.

V usage is TRBV2 and J usage is TRBJ2-5; 12 bases align to TRBD2. V lost 4 bases and J lost 7; bases outside the gene matches: 10. The CDR3 has 16 amino acids. Germline V gene lookup returns CDR1 SNHLY and CDR2 FYNNEI. The DNA of the CDR3 is TGTGCCAGCAGTGCAGACGGGACTAGCGGGCTAGGGACCCAGTACTTC. Residues: CASSADGTSGLGTQYF.

In this sample, this clone turned up once. This chain joins TRBV2 and TRBJ1-5; possible D gene TRBD1, 5 bases. The CDR3 is made up of 14 amino acids. The V and J ends lost 6 bases and 3 bases respectively, with 12 bases between them. Germline V CDR1 and CDR2: SNHLY, FYNNEI. DNA for the CDR3: TGTGCCAGCAGCCAGGACACCTACAATCAGCCCCAGCATTTT. Translated, it gives CASSQDTYNQPQHF.

V usage is TRBV6-6 and J usage is TRBJ1-1; D is possibly TRBD1 (6 bases). Trimming took off 7 bases at V and 2 bases at J, with 14 bases between the two ends. CDR1 is MNHNY, CDR2 SVGAGI, per germline (reference sequence). This CDR3 region has 14 residues. This CDR3 is CASTLTGPNTEAFF. As DNA, the CDR3 is TGTGCCAGCACCTTAACAGGGCCTAACACTGAAGCTTTCTTT.

V gene TRBV7-9 combines with J gene TRBJ2-3, with unresolved D. The V end lost 3 bases, the J end lost 3 bases, and 7 bases lay between the germline ends. This CDR3 is built from 13 residues. The germline gives CDR1 SEHNR, CDR2 FQNEAQ (reference sequence). Here the CDR3 DNA reads TGTGCCAGCAGCTTTGAAGGAACAGATACGCAGTATTTT. It yields the protein CASSFEGTDTQYF.

The J gene is TRBJ2-2, the V gene TRBV11-2, with D tentatively TRBD2 (6 bases). This CDR3 comprises 13 residues. The V gene lost 6 bases and the J gene lost 6 bases, with 11 bases spanning the gap. Germline loops: CDR1 SGHAT, CDR2 FQNNGV. The CDR3 DNA is TGTGCCAGCAGAATGGGGGGTGCCGGGGAGCTGTTTTTT. Translating gives CASRMGGAGELFF.

The chain has TRBV28 and TRBJ2-7; 8 bases line up with TRBD2. V was pared by 5 bases and J by 0 bases, with 3 bases of the junction left unmatched. The CDR3 totals 14 residues. Germline lookup yields CDR1 MDHEN and CDR2 SYDVKM. The CDR3 sequence is CASSVSGGSYEQYF. For the CDR3, the DNA is TGTGCCAGCAGTGTAAGCGGGGGCTCCTACGAGCAGTACTTC.

The chain is built from TRBV6-5 and TRBJ2-3; TRBD1 is a possible D gene (6 bases). V was cut by 6 bases and J by 5 bases, with 15 bases left in between. CDR1 MNHEY and CDR2 SVGAGI come from the germline V gene. This CDR3 is 14 amino acids long. The chain's CDR3 is CASRTQGFGDTQYF. CDR3 bases: TGTGCCAGCAGAACTCAGGGGTTTGGAGATACGCAGTATTTT.

The rearrangement joins TRBV14 to TRBJ1-6; D is unclear. Germline assignment: CDR1 SGHDN and CDR2 FVKESK. V lost 0 bases, J lost 7 bases, and 10 bases lay in between. This CDR3 is built from 15 residues. In DNA form, the CDR3 reads TGTGCCAGCAGCCAAGAACGGGGATGGAATTCACCCCTCCACTTT. Its protein is CASSQERGWNSPLHF.

The rearrangement joins TRBV7-3 to TRBJ2-3; TRBD1 might be the D (6 bases). V lost 0 bases and J 0 bases, leaving 10 bases between the germline ends. This CDR3 contains 16 residues. Germline V CDR1 and CDR2: SGHTA, FQGTGA. DNA for the CDR3: TGTGCCAGCAGCTTAACGGGACACGCTAGCACAGATACGCAGTATTTT. Amino acid sequence: CASSLTGHASTDTQYF.

The chain couples TRBV7-2 to TRBJ1-5, with unresolved D. In germline, CDR1 is SGHTA, CDR2 FQGNSA. V dropped 5 bases and J dropped 7 bases, with 12 bases sitting between them. This CDR3 spans 13 amino acids. Written as DNA, the CDR3 is TGTGCCAGCAGCCCCCGGGGAGGACAGCCCCAGCATTTT. It specifies CASSPRGGQPQHF.

CDR3 loop: CASRSAGSSYNSPLHF. Written as DNA, the CDR3 is TGTGCCAGCCGTTCGGCGGGGAGCTCCTATAATTCACCCCTCCACTTT. The gene calls are TRBV25-1 and TRBJ1-6, with D unresolved. V was trimmed by 8 bases and J by 0 bases, leaving 14 bases between them. The CDR3 length is 16 residues. Germline lookup yields CDR1 MGHDK and CDR2 SYGVNS.

This clone was seen a single time. The chain links TRBV19 to TRBJ1-2; 8 bases match TRBD1. Looked up from germline, CDR1 is LNHDA and CDR2 is SQIVND (reference sequence). This CDR3 has 15 amino acids. With V trimmed by 3 bases and J by 4 bases, 7 bases remained unmatched. CDR3 region: CASSMNGQGSYGYTF. CDR3 DNA: TGTGCCAGTAGTATGAATGGACAGGGTAGCTATGGCTACACCTTC.

V gene TRBV6-1 combines with J gene TRBJ2-3; D is possibly TRBD2 (6 bases). The CDR3 length is 14 residues. Germline values: CDR1 MNHNS, CDR2 SASEGT. The V gene lost 3 bases and the J gene lost 4 bases, with 11 bases spanning the gap. The CDR3 here is CASSERGSADTQYF. In DNA, the CDR3 is TGTGCCAGCAGTGAGCGGGGCAGCGCAGATACGCAGTATTTT.

The J gene is TRBJ1-1, the V gene TRBV11-3; D unresolved. Germline V CDR1 and CDR2: SGHNT, YENEEA. The CDR3 is made up of 13 amino acids. Trimming left V 2 bases short and J 3 bases short, with 7 bases between. The CDR3 loop is CASSLTGHTEAFF. For the CDR3, the DNA is TGTGCCAGCAGCTTAACCGGGCACACTGAAGCTTTCTTT.

The gene calls are TRBV29-1 and TRBJ2-3; 12 bases line up with TRBD2. The CDR3 has 15 residues. The junction had 10 bases not matched to a gene; V was cut back by 7 bases and J by 5 bases. Germline V gene sequence: CDR1 SQVTM, CDR2 ANQGSEA. CDR3 amino acids: CSAGTSGLALDTQYF. The CDR3 nucleotides read TGCAGCGCTGGGACTAGCGGGTTAGCCCTAGATACGCAGTATTTT.

The chain has TRBV7-2 and TRBJ2-2; D ambiguous. CDR3 size: 12 residues. Trimming removed 4 bases at V and 2 bases at J, with 2 bases between. Germline-derived CDR1 and CDR2 are SGHTA and FQGNSA. The CDR3 reads CASSSNTGELFF. The CDR3 DNA reads TGTGCCAGCAGCTCTAACACCGGGGAGCTGTTTTTT. The full variable domain, with the rest looked up from reference TRBV7-2 and TRBJ2-2, is GAGVSQSPSNKVTEKGKDVELRCDPISGHTALYWYRQSLGQGLEFLIYFQGNSAPDKSGLPSDRFSAERTGGSVSTLTIQRTQQEDSAVYLCASSSNTGELFFGEGSRLTVL.

This chain connects TRBV28 to TRBJ1-2; weak D call: TRBD1 (5 bases). The ends were cut back, 6 bases at V and 8 bases at J, with 19 bases in the middle. The length of the CDR3 is 14 residues. Germline assignment: CDR1 MDHEN and CDR2 SYDVKM. The CDR3 protein is CASRPDSPTGGYTF. In DNA form, the CDR3 reads TGTGCCAGCAGACCCGACAGCCCCACCGGGGGCTACACCTTC.

CDR3 region: CASSFEAGGRSTDTQYF. CDR3 in DNA: TGTGCCAGCAGCTTTGAAGCGGGGGGAAGAAGCACAGATACGCAGTATTTT. The chain has TRBV5-4 and TRBJ2-3, with TRBD2 identical over 9 bases. The CDR3 has 17 amino acids. Germline V gene lookup returns CDR1 SGHNT and CDR2 YYREEE (reference sequence). The junction had 7 bases not matched to a gene; V was cut back by 2 bases and J by 0 bases.

The chain links TRBV9 to TRBJ2-2; TRBD1 might be the D (6 bases). Germline V CDR1 and CDR2: SGDLS, YYNGEE. Trimming removed 4 bases at V and 4 bases at J, with 20 bases between. This CDR3 contains 17 residues. The CDR3 protein is CASSPGALGPSTGELFF. In DNA, the CDR3 is TGTGCCAGCAGCCCAGGGGCCCTGGGCCCCAGCACCGGGGAGCTGTTTTTT.

V and J are TRBV18 and TRBJ2-7, with 10 bases fitting TRBD1. This CDR3 has 15 amino acids. The J segment lost 5 bases and the V segment lost 0 bases, leaving 4 bases of the junction unmatched. The V gene's germline CDR1 is KGHSH and CDR2 LQKENI. DNA for the CDR3: TGTGCCAGCTCACCACCGGGACAGGGGCGAGACGAGCAGTACTTC. This encodes CASSPPGQGRDEQYF.

This chain links TRBV18 with TRBJ2-7, with 10 bases aligning to TRBD2. This CDR3 contains 14 residues. The V segment lost 6 bases and the J segment 4 bases; nucleotides outside the gene matches: 6. Germline lookup yields CDR1 KGHSH and CDR2 LQKENI. Here the CDR3 reads CASSYGAGGYEQYF. CDR3 in DNA: TGTGCCAGCTCTTATGGAGCGGGGGGGTACGAGCAGTACTTC.

The V and J genes are TRBV28 and TRBJ1-1, with a weak D call TRBD1 (5 bases). CDR1 is MDHEN and CDR2 is SYDVKM in the germline V gene. Trimming took 2 bases from V and 6 from J, leaving 13 bases between them. CDR3 length equals 14 residues. The CDR3 nucleotides read TGTGCCAGCAGTTTACCCCCCGACAGATCTGAAGCTTTCTTT. Translating it yields CASSLPPDRSEAFF. Full variable domain (missing parts from reference TRBV28 and TRBJ1-1): DVKVTQSSRYLVKRTGEKVFLECVQDMDHENMFWYRQDPGLGLRLIYFSYDVKMKEKGDIPEGYSVSREKKERFSLILESASTNQTSMYLCASSLPPDRSEAFFGQGTRLTVV.

The chain carries TRBV4-1 and TRBJ1-2, with TRBD1 matching over 11 bases. Germline V gives CDR1 MGHRA, CDR2 YSYEKL. The CDR3 totals 14 residues. The ends lost 7 bases at V and 4 bases at J; junction bases unmatched: 5. The CDR3 bases are TGCGCCAGCAAGGGACAGGGGGTTGGCTATGGCTACACCTTC. It is translated as CASKGQGVGYGYTF.

The V call is TRBV30, the J call TRBJ2-7; 7 nucleotides line up with TRBD1. The CDR3 length is 17 residues. After removal of 4 bases from V and 3 bases from J, the junction contained 18 bases not matched to a gene. Germline loops: CDR1 GTSNPN, CDR2 SVGIG (reference sequence). The CDR3 here is CAWTQGDSLSTFYEQYF. The DNA of the CDR3 is TGTGCCTGGACCCAGGGGGACAGCTTATCTACCTTCTACGAGCAGTACTTC.

In this sample, this clone turned up once. The chain has TRBV11-2 and TRBJ2-7, with a possible D match to TRBD2 (7 bases). CDR3 length equals 18 residues. Trimming shortened V by 1 base and J by 7 bases, and 26 bases separated the two germline ends. CDR1 is SGHAT and CDR2 is FQNNGV in the germline V gene. Here the CDR3 DNA reads TGTGCCAGCAGCTTAGTCGTAAGGGCTAGCGGCCCGAGGGGGGAGCAGTACTTC. Translating gives CASSLVVRASGPRGEQYF.

This chain links TRBV6-1 with TRBJ2-5; 7 bases are a match to TRBD1. The CDR3 runs 13 residues. Germline-derived CDR1 and CDR2 are MNHNS and SASEGT. V dropped 7 bases and J dropped 5; count of bases not matched to a gene: 7. This CDR3 is CASIDRAGETQYF. DNA of the CDR3: TGTGCCAGCATAGACAGGGCGGGCGAGACCCAGTACTTC.

This chain uses TRBV28 with TRBJ2-1; no firm D call. Germline V lookup: CDR1 MDHEN, CDR2 SYDVKM. The length of the CDR3 is 17 residues. V was cut by 6 bases and J by 1 base, with 19 bases left in between. The CDR3 DNA is TGTGCCAGCAGACCCTTCCTTTCAGGCGCTTCCTACAATGAGCAGTTCTTC. This encodes CASRPFLSGASYNEQFF.

This chain links TRBV18 with TRBJ2-3; a possible D gene is TRBD1 (5 bases). Per germline, CDR1 KGHSH and CDR2 LQKENI. V lost 4 bases, J lost 6 bases, and 17 bases lay in between. The CDR3 spans 15 residues. CDR3 DNA sequence: TGTGCCAGCTCACTCCTTGTGAGCAGGGTCGATACGCAGTATTTT. Amino acids: CASSLLVSRVDTQYF.

This clone has a single count. The chain recombines TRBV4-1 with TRBJ1-5, with 8 bases identical to TRBD1. CDR3 size: 18 residues. V lost 0 bases, J lost 2 bases, and 9 bases stayed unmatched. Per germline, CDR1 MGHRA and CDR2 YSYEKL. The CDR3 region is CASSQDATGVWGNQPQHF. Written as DNA, the CDR3 is TGCGCCAGCAGCCAAGATGCGACAGGGGTTTGGGGCAATCAGCCCCAGCATTTT.